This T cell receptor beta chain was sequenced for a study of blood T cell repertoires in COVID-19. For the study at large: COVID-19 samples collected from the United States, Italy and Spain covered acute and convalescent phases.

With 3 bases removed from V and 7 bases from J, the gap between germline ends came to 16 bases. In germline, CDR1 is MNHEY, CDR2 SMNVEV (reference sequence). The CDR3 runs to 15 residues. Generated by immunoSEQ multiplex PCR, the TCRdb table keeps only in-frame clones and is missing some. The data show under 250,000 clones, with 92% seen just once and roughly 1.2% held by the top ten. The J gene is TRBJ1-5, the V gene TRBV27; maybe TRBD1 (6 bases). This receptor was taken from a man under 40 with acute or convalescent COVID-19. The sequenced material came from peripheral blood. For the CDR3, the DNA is TGTGCCAGCAGTTTGGAGGGGGGGGTCGGGCAGCCCCAGCATTTT. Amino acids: CASSLEGGVGQPQHF.